This TCR beta chain derives from a study of blood T cell repertoires in COVID-19. Whole-study context: Acute and convalescent COVID-19 specimens originated in the United States, Italy and Spain. Nucleic acid was either cDNA or gDNA, and it came from T cells, B-cell-depleted T cells, or PBMCs.

During active infection, Seattle patients enrolled and were then monitored through disease. In the source study's methods: Amplification with reference gene primers provided the estimates of nucleated cell counts. The repertoire was sequenced with immunoSEQ multiplex PCR; TCRdb's copy has only in-frame clones and lacks some. Clone size and the V and J calls come from that table; the DNA yielded D and trimming. The sample shows 310,000 or so clones, 80% to 90% of them seen only once. This CDR3 contains 16 residues. Losses at the gene ends were 4 bases for V and 5 bases for J; bases not matched to a gene: 7. Germline CDR1 KGHDR, CDR2 SFDVKD.

The sequence was obtained from a man aged 30 to 45 with COVID-19, enrolled during active disease. The sample was peripheral blood. This rearrangement joins TRBV24-1 to TRBJ2-1; 10 bases are shared with TRBD2. CDR3 loop: CATSDPVAGGHNEQFF. The CDR3 DNA is TGTGCCACCAGTGACCCGGTAGCGGGAGGTCACAATGAGCAGTTCTTC.